Sequencing of this TCR beta chain was carried out in a study of T cell repertoires in cytomegalovirus infection. Concerning this clonotype itself: Its specificity is unknown.

Via MiXCR, TCRdb re-called the reads, giving one row per CDR3 protein. The table includes about 830,000 distinct CDR3 sequences, approximately 32% detected once. Overall study findings and caveats: Carriage of CMV together with the relevant HLA was identifiable through cumulative public TCR beta family frequency.

With 6 bases removed from V and 5 bases from J, the gap between germline ends came to 10 bases. This CDR3 contains 12 residues. This clonotype was sampled from a human donor in good health (CMV status not recorded). Some clones in this sample may be carry-over from other donors' samples. The source material was cultured CD8+ T cells from PBMCs, sampled from culture after CMV antigen stimulation. V gene TRBV12-3 or TRBV12-4 combines with J gene TRBJ1-1; no clear D. The CDR3 DNA sequence: TGTGCCAGCAGACCCACCGTTACTGAAGCTTTCTTT. It is translated as CASRPTVTEAFF.